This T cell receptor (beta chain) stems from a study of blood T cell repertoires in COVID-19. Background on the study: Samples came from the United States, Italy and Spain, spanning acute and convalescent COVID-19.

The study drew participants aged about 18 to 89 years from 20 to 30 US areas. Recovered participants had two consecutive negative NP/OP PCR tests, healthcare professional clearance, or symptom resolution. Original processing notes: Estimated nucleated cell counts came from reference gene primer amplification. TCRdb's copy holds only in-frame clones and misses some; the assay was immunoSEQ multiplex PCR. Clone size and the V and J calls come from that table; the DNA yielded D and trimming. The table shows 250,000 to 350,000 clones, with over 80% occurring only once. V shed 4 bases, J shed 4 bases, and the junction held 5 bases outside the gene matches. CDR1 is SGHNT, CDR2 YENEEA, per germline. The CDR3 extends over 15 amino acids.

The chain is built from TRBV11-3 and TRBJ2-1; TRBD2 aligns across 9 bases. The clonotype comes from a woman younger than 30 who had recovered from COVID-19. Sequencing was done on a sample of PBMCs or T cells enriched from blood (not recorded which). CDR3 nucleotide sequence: TGTGCCAGCAGCTCGGGACTAGCAACTTACAATGAGCAGTTCTTC. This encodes CASSSGLATYNEQFF.